Shown below are 13 T cell receptor beta chains from a single sample sequenced in a study of OX40 agonist ivuxolimab in advanced cancers. Sequencing was performed with immunoSEQ multiplex PCR; in TCRdb, only in-frame clones are kept and a portion is missing. Here the sample spans more than 55,000 clones, over 70% being singletons. The sequencing here drew on CD4+ or CD8+ T cells sorted from blood, taken in a trial of the OX40 agonist ivuxolimab. The source of these receptors is an adult with an advanced solid tumor such as melanoma, head and neck, liver or kidney cancer.

The chain has TRBV7-7 and TRBJ2-5; 10 nucleotides line up with TRBD1. The germline V gene has CDR1 SSHAT and CDR2 FNYEAQ (reference sequence). After removal of 5 bases from V and 5 bases from J, the junction contained 5 bases not matched to a gene. The CDR3 extends over 14 amino acids. This chain's CDR3 is CASSRDRGGETQYF. CDR3 nucleotides: TGTGCCAGCAGCCGGGACAGGGGTGGGGAGACCCAGTACTTC.

The chain has TRBV11-3 and TRBJ1-3; D is undetermined. V was shortened by 5 bases and J by 0 bases, with 11 bases between the two germline ends. This CDR3 is built from 15 residues. The germline V gene encodes CDR1 SGHNT and CDR2 YENEEA. CDR3 DNA sequence: TGTGCCAGCAGCCCACGAGGCGACTCTGGAAACACCATATATTTT. Amino acid sequence: CASSPRGDSGNTIYF.

The V call is TRBV6-6, the J call TRBJ1-3, with D hard to call. The V end lost 6 bases, the J end lost 0 bases, and 6 bases lay between the germline ends. In germline, CDR1 is MNHNY, CDR2 SVGAGI (reference sequence). This CDR3 has 13 residues. In DNA, the CDR3 is TGTGCCAGCAGCTCTTCCTCTGGAAACACCATATATTTT. It is translated as CASSSSSGNTIYF.

The chain employs TRBV19 and TRBJ2-1; D gene uncertain. Germline V CDR1 and CDR2: LNHDA, SQIVND (reference sequence). V lost 9 bases, J lost 3 bases, and 12 bases lay in between. The CDR3 runs to 13 residues. The CDR3 nucleotides read TGTGCCAGCGCCCTGATGAACTACAATGAGCAGTTCTTC. This gives the protein CASALMNYNEQFF.

In DNA form, the CDR3 reads TGTGCCAGCAGCTCCCCGGGGCGTGGAAGTAATGAGCAGTTCTTC. It translates to CASSSPGRGSNEQFF. V gene TRBV11-3 combines with J gene TRBJ2-1; D tentatively reads TRBD1 or TRBD2 (5 bases each). CDR1 SGHNT and CDR2 YENEEA come from the germline V gene. The V end lost 4 bases, the J end lost 7 bases, and 17 bases lay between the germline ends. This CDR3 has 15 amino acids.

The CDR3 here is CASSPTLGGADEQFF. CDR3 DNA sequence: TGTGCCAGCAGCCCTACCCTCGGGGGGGCGGATGAGCAGTTCTTC. This rearrangement joins TRBV4-2 to TRBJ2-1, with 8 bases lining up with TRBD2. Unmatched junction bases numbered 10, after V lost 4 bases and J lost 8 bases. The CDR3 is made up of 15 amino acids. Germline values: CDR1 LGHNA, CDR2 YNFKEQ.

The rearrangement uses TRBV2 and TRBJ2-2; D is uncertain. V was clipped by 2 bases and J by 1 base, with 5 bases between them. The length of the CDR3 is 14 residues. Germline V gives CDR1 SNHLY, CDR2 FYNNEI. For the CDR3, the DNA is TGTGCCAGCAGTGAATTCAGGAACACCGGGGAGCTGTTTTTT. It translates to CASSEFRNTGELFF.

The chain employs TRBV19 and TRBJ1-1, with a weak D call TRBD1 (6 bases). Trimming removed 6 bases at V and 6 bases at J, with 11 bases between. CDR3 length: 12 residues. Germline CDR1 reads LNHDA; CDR2 reads SQIVND (reference sequence). In DNA form, the CDR3 reads TGTGCCAGTAGAACAGGGTATTCTGAAGCTTTCTTT. As protein: CASRTGYSEAFF. Together with reference TRBV19 and TRBJ1-1, the CDR3 gives the full variable domain: DGGITQSPKYLFRKEGQNVTLSCEQNLNHDAMYWYRQDPGQGLRLIYYSQIVNDFQKGDIAEGYSVSREKKESFPLTVTSAQKNPTAFYLCASRTGYSEAFFGQGTRLTVV.

This clone has only one observation. V gene TRBV2 combines with J gene TRBJ2-7, with D perhaps matching TRBD2 (6 bases). V was trimmed by 8 bases and J by 2 bases, leaving 19 bases between them. The V gene's germline CDR1 is SNHLY and CDR2 FYNNEI. The CDR3 covers 15 residues. This CDR3 reads CASASMGGRTYEQYF. CDR3 DNA sequence: TGTGCCAGCGCTTCAATGGGGGGACGAACCTACGAGCAGTACTTC.

The V gene is TRBV5-4, the J gene TRBJ2-2; maybe TRBD1 (6 bases). There are 14 residues in the CDR3. CDR1 is SGHNT, CDR2 YYREEE, per germline (reference sequence). The V gene lost 4 bases and the J gene lost 7 bases, with 14 bases spanning the gap. CDR3 sequence reads: CASSQLGAGGELFF. The CDR3 nucleotides are TGTGCCAGCAGCCAACTGGGGGCTGGCGGGGAGCTGTTTTTT.

This clone was recorded a few times. The J gene is TRBJ1-5, the V gene TRBV29-1; 8 bases line up with TRBD1. Trimming removed 5 bases from V and 7 bases from J; junction bases left unmatched: 7. Germline CDR1 is SQVTM and CDR2 is ANQGSEA. The CDR3 length is 13 residues. The CDR3 coding sequence is TGCAGCGTTCGGACAGGGCAACGGCAGCCCCAGCATTTT. It encodes CSVRTGQRQPQHF.

CDR3 region: CASSLDWNSGPYEQYF. In DNA form, the CDR3 reads TGTGCCAGCAGCTTGGATTGGAATAGCGGTCCCTACGAGCAGTACTTC. V is TRBV5-5 and J is TRBJ2-5; the D gene is possibly TRBD2 (6 bases). The end of the DNA fits TRBJ2-7 better, so the J call may be wrong. The CDR3 has 16 residues. Germline CDR1 reads SGHKS; CDR2 reads YYEKEE (reference sequence).

The chain links TRBV28 to TRBJ2-7; weak D call: TRBD1 (5 bases). The V gene lost 7 bases and the J gene lost 6 bases, with 22 bases spanning the gap. The CDR3 runs to 15 residues. The germline gives CDR1 MDHEN, CDR2 SYDVKM. CDR3 bases: TGTGCCAGCACCCCTCCGGTGGGGCCGAGTAGCGAGCAGTACTTC. Protein product: CASTPPVGPSSEQYF.